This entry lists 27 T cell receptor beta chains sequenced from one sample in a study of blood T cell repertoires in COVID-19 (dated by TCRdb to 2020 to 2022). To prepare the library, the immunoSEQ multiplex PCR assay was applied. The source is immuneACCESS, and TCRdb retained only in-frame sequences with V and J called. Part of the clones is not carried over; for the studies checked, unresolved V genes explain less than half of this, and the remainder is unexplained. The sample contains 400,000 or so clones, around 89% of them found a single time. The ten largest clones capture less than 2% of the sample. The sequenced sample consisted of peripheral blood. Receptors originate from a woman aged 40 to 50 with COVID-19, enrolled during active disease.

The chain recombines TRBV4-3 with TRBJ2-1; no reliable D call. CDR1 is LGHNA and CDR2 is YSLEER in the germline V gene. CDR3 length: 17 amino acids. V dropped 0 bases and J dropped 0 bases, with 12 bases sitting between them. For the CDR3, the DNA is TGCGCCAGCAGCCAAGAAATCGGGTTTACCTCCTACAATGAGCAGTTCTTC. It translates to CASSQEIGFTSYNEQFF.

Here the CDR3 DNA reads TGCAGCGTTGAGACAGAGGCGGGAGATCGCTACGAGCAGTACTTC. It codes for CSVETEAGDRYEQYF. The chain couples TRBV29-1 to TRBJ2-7, with 7 bases lining up with TRBD2. Germline CDR1 and CDR2: SQVTM and ANQGSEA. This CDR3 has 15 amino acids. J was trimmed by 3 bases and V by 3 bases; bases with no gene match: 11.

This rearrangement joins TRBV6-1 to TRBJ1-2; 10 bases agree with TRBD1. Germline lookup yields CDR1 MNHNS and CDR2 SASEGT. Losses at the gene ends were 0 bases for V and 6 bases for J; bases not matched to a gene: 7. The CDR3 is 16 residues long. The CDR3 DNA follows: TGTGCCAGCAGTGAAGCAATCCCCGGGACAGGGGATGGCTACACCTTC. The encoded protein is CASSEAIPGTGDGYTF.

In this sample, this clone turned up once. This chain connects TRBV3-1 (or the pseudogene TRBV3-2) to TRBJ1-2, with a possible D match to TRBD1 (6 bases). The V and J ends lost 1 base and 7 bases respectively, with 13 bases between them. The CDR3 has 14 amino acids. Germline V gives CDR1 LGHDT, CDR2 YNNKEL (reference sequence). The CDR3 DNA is TGTGCCAGCAGCCAAGTTACCGGCAGGGGTGGCTACACCTTC. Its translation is CASSQVTGRGGYTF.

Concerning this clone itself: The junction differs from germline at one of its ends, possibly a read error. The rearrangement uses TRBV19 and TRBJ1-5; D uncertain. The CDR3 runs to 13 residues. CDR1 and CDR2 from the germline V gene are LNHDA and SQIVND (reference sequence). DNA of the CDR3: TGTGCCAGTAGTGGAGCCCTGAATCGGCCCCAGCATTTT. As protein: CASSGALNRPQHF.

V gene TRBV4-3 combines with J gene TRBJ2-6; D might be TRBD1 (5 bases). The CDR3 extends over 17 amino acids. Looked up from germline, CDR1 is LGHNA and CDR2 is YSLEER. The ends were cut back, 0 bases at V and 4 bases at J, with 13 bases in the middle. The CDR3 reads CASSQEPPGRGANVLTF. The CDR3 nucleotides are TGCGCCAGCAGCCAAGAGCCGCCAGGGCGCGGGGCCAACGTCCTGACTTTC.

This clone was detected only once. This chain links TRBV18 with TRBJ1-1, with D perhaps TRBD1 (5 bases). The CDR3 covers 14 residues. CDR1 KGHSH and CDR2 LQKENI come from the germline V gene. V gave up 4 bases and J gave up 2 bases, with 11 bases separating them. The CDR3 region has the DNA TGTGCCAGCTCACTTTACGGGGGTAACACTGAAGCTTTCTTT. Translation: CASSLYGGNTEAFF.

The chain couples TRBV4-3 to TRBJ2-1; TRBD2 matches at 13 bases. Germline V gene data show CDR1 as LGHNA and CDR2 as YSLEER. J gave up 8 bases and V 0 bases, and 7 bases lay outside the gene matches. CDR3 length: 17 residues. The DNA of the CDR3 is TGCGCCAGCAGCCAAGATGGTTACGGACTAGCGGGAGATGAGCAGTTCTTC. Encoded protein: CASSQDGYGLAGDEQFF.

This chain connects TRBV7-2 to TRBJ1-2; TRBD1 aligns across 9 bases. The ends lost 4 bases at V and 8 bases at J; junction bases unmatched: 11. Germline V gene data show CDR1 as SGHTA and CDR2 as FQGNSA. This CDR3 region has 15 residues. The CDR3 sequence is CASSSTRDRVAGYTF. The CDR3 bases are TGTGCCAGCAGCTCAACCCGGGACAGGGTAGCAGGCTACACCTTC. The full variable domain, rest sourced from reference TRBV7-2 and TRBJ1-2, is GAGVSQSPSNKVTEKGKDVELRCDPISGHTALYWYRQSLGQGLEFLIYFQGNSAPDKSGLPSDRFSAERTGGSVSTLTIQRTQQEDSAVYLCASSSTRDRVAGYTFGSGTRLTVV.

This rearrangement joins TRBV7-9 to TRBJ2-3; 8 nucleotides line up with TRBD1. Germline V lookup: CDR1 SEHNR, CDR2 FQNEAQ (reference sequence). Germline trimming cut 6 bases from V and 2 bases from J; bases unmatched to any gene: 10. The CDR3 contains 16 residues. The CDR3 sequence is CASRIPQGANTDTQYF. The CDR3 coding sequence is TGTGCCAGCAGAATCCCTCAGGGGGCAAACACAGATACGCAGTATTTT.

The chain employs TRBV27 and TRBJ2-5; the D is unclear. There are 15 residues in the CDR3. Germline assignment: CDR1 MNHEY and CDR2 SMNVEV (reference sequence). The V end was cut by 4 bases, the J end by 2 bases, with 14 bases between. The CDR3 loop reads CASSSKTVTQETQYF. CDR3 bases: TGTGCCAGCAGTTCGAAGACGGTGACACAAGAGACCCAGTACTTC.

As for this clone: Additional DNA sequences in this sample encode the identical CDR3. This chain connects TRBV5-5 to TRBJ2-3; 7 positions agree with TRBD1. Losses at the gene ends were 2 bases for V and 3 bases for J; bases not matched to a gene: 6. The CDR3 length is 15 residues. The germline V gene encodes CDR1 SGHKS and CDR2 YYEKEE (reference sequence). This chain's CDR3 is CASSFRGRSTDTQYF. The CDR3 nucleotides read TGTGCCAGCAGCTTTAGGGGGCGGTCAACAGATACGCAGTATTTT.

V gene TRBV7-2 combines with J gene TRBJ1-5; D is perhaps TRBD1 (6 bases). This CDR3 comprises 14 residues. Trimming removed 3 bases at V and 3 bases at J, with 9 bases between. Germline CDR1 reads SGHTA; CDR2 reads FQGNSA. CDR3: CASSLRQANQPQHF. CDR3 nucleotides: TGTGCCAGCAGCTTGAGACAGGCCAATCAGCCCCAGCATTTT.

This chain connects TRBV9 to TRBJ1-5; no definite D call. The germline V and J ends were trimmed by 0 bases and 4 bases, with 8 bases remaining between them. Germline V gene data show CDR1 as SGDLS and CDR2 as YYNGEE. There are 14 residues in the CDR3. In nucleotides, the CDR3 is TGTGCCAGCAGCGTAGGGGCAGTTAATCAGCCCCAGCATTTT. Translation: CASSVGAVNQPQHF.

CDR3 loop: CASSVGQGAGNTEAFF. CDR3 coding DNA: TGTGCCAGCAGCGTGGGACAGGGGGCCGGGAACACTGAAGCTTTCTTT. The V and J genes are TRBV9 and TRBJ1-1, with 12 bases fitting TRBD1. The V gene's germline CDR1 is SGDLS and CDR2 YYNGEE. There are 16 residues in the CDR3. V was clipped by 2 bases and J by 1 base; unmatched bases: 3.

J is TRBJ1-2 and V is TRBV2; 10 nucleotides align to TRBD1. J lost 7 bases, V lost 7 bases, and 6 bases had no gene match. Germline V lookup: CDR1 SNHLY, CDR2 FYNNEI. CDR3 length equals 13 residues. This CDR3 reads CASKDRGLGGYTF. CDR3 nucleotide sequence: TGTGCCAGCAAAGACAGGGGGCTAGGTGGCTACACCTTC. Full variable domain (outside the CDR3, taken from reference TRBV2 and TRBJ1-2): EPEVTQTPSHQVTQMGQEVILRCVPISNHLYFYWYRQILGQKVEFLVSFYNNEISEKSEIFDDQFSVERPDGSNFTLKIRSTKLEDSAMYFCASKDRGLGGYTFGSGTRLTVV.

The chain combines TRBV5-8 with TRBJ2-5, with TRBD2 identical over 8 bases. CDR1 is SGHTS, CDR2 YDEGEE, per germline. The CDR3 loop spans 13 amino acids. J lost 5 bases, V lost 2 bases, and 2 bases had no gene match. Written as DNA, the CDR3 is TGTGCCAGCAGCTTCGCGGGAGGTGAGACCCAGTACTTC. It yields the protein CASSFAGGETQYF.

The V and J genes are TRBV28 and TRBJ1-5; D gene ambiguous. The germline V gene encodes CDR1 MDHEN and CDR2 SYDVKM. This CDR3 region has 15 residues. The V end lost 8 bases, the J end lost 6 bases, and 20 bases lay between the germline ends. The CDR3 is CASPLYGGSGQPQHF. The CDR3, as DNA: TGTGCCAGCCCACTGTATGGAGGATCCGGTCAGCCCCAGCATTTT.

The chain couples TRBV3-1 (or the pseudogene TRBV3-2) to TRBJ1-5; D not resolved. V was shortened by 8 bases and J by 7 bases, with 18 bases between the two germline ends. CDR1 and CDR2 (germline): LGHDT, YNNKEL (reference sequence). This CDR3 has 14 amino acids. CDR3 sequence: CASPRRGGRQPQHF. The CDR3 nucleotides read TGTGCCAGCCCCCGGCGGGGAGGGAGACAGCCCCAGCATTTT.

The CDR3 reads CASSLQGPTHQPQHF. CDR3 bases: TGTGCCAGCAGCTTGCAGGGCCCAACTCATCAGCCCCAGCATTTT. This rearrangement joins TRBV5-6 to TRBJ1-5; perhaps TRBD1 as D (5 bases). Germline assignment: CDR1 SGHDT and CDR2 YYEEEE. This CDR3 has 15 amino acids. The ends were cut back, 1 base at V and 5 bases at J, with 13 bases in the middle.

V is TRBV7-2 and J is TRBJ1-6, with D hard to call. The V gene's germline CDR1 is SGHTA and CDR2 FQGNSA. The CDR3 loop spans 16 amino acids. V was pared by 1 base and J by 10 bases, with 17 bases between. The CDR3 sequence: CASSLVPPGSGSPLHF. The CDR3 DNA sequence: TGTGCCAGCAGCTTAGTACCCCCCGGGAGTGGGTCACCCCTCCACTTT.

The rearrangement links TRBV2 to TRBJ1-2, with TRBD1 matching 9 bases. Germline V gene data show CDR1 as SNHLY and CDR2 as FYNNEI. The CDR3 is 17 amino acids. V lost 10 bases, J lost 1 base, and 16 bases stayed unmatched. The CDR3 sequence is CANTGGSGPKLNYGYTF. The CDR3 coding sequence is TGTGCCAACACAGGGGGCTCTGGACCGAAACTTAACTATGGCTACACCTTC.

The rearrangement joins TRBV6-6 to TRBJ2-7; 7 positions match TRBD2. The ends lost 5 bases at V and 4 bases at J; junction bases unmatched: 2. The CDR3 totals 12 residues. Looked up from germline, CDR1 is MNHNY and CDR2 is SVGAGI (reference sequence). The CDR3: CASSDGGYEQYF. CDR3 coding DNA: TGTGCCAGCAGTGACGGGGGGTACGAGCAGTACTTC.

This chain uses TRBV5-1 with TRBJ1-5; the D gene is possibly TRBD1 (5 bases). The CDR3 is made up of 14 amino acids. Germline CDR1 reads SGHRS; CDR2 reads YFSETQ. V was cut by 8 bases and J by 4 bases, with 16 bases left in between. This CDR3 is CASRPGLENQPQHF. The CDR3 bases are TGCGCCAGTCGTCCGGGACTGGAGAATCAGCCCCAGCATTTT.

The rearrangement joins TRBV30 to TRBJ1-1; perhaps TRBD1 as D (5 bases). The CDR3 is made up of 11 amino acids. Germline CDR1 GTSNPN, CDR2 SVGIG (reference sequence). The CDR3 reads CGGQLNTEAFF. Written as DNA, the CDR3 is TGTGGGGGCCAGCTGAACACTGAAGCTTTCTTT.

CDR3 sequence reads: CSASGGQGLYGYTF. The CDR3 coding sequence is TGCAGTGCCAGTGGGGGACAGGGCCTCTATGGCTACACCTTC. The rearrangement joins TRBV20-1 to TRBJ1-2; 9 nucleotides align to TRBD1. V lost 6 bases, J lost 4 bases, and 9 bases stayed unmatched. The CDR3 runs 14 residues. CDR1 and CDR2 (germline): DFQATT, SNEGSKA (reference sequence).

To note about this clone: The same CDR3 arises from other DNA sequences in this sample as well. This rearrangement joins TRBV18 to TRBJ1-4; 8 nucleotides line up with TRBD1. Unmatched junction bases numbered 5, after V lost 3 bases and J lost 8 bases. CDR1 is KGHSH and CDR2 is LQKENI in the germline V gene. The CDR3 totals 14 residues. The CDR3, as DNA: TGTGCCAGCTCACCTGGGACAGGTGGCGAAAAACTGTTTTTT. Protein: CASSPGTGGEKLFF.